This T cell receptor beta chain was retrieved from a study of blood T cell repertoires in COVID-19. Germline values: CDR1 SGHRS, CDR2 YFSETQ. The V end lost 0 bases, the J end lost 4 bases, and 10 bases lay between the germline ends. The CDR3 extends over 14 amino acids. Clones were read by immunoSEQ multiplex PCR, and TCRdb kept only the in-frame ones, dropping some. In the table there are 120,000 to 150,000 clones, roughly 84% of which are singletons. The sequence derives from a man aged 45 to 65 in a cohort exposed to, infected with or recovered from COVID-19 (not recorded which). Material for sequencing was PBMCs or T cells enriched from blood (not recorded which). This rearrangement joins TRBV5-1 to TRBJ1-2; the D is unclear. DNA for the CDR3: TGCGCCAGCAGCTTGGTGGCCCCCTCCTATGGCTACACCTTC. Its protein is CASSLVAPSYGYTF.